The sequence of this T cell receptor (beta chain) was determined in a study of Graves' ophthalmopathy and Graves' hyperthyroidism. The CDR3 covers 12 residues. Germline V gene data show CDR1 as DFQATT and CDR2 as SNEGSKA (reference sequence). Trimming cost V 5 bases and J 8 bases; bases outside gene matches: 8. Moderately to severely active ophthalmopathy under 3 months, CAS at least 3, NOSPECS at least 4. Clinicians made diagnoses from clinical symptoms, serum thyroxine, TRAb, thyroid ultrasound and orbital computed tomography. This clonotype was detected many times. Its antigen is not identified. The authors amplified TCR beta CDR3 regions, and they did so from RNA transcripts for repertoire sequencing. RT-PCR was first run with HTBI primers, then multiplex PCR in a second round. TCRdb reanalysed the multiplex PCR reads using MiXCR and keeps one entry per CDR3 protein. This sample yields some 160,000 distinct CDR3 sequences, of which approximately 40% are seen a single time; around 8.9% belongs to the top ten.

Study results and limitations: Most thyroid clonotypes expanded beyond 0.001 frequency were also found in blood. With approximately 90% sensitivity and 75% to 84% specificity, a 13-signature model separated ophthalmopathy from stable hyperthyroidism.

The sequence was collected from a man under 40 with Graves' ophthalmopathy. The chain joins TRBV20-1 to TRBJ1-1, with 7 bases matching TRBD1. Sequenced input: peripheral blood. The CDR3 here is CSAHRTGPEAFF. DNA of the CDR3: TGCAGTGCTCATCGGACAGGTCCGGAAGCTTTCTTT.